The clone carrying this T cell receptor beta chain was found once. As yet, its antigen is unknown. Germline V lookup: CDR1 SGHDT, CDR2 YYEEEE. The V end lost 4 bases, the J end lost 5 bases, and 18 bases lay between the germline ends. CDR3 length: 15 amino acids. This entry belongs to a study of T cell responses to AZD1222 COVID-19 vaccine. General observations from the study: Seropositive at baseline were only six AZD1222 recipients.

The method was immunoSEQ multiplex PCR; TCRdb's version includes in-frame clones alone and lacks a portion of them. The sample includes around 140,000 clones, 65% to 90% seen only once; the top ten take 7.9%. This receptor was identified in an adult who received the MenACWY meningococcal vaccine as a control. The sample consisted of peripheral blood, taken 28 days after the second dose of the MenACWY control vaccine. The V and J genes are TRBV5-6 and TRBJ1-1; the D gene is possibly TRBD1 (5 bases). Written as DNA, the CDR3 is TGTGCCAGCAGCAAGGCCTGGGGCGATTTGACTGAAGCTTTCTTT. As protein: CASSKAWGDLTEAFF.